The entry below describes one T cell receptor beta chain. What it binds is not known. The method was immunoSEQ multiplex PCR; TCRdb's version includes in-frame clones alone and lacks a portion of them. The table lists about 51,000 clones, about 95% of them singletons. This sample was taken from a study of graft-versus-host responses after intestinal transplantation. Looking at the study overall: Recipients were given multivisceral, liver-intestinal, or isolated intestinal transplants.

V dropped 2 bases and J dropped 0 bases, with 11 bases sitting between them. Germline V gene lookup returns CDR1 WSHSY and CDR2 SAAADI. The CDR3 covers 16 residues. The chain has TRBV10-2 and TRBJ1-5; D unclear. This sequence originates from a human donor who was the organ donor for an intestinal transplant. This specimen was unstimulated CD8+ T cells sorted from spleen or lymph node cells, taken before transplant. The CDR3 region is CASSETGGYSNQPQHF. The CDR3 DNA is TGCGCCAGCAGTGAGACCGGAGGTTATAGCAATCAGCCCCAGCATTTT.